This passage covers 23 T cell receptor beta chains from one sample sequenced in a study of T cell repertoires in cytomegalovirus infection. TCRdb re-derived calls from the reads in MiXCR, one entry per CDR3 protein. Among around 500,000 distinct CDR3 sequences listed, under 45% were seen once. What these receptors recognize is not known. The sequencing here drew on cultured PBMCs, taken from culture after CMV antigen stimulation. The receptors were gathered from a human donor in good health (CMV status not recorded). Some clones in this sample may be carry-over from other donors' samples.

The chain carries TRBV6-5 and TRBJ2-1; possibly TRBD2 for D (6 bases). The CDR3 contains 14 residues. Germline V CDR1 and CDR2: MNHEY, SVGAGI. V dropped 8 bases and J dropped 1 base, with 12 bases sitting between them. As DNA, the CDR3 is TGTGCCAGCGGGTGGGGGGTTTCCTACAATGAGCAGTTCTTC. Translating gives CASGWGVSYNEQFF.

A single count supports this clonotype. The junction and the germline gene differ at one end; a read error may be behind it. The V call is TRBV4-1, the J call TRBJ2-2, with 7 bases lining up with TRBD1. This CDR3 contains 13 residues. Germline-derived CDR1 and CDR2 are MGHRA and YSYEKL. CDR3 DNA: TGTGCCAGCAGCCAAGACAGGGTCGGGGAGCTGTTTTTT. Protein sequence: CASSQDRVGELFF.

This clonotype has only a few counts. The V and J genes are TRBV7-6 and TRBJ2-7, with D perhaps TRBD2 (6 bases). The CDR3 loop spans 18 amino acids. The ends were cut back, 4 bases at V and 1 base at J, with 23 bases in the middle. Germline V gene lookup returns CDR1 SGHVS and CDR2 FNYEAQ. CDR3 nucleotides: TGTGCCAGCAGCTCCTTACCGGTGCGGGGTAAGGGGTCCTACGAGCAGTACTTC. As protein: CASSSLPVRGKGSYEQYF.

The CDR3 nucleotides read TGCGCCAGCAGTTCTTGGACAGGGCTCCCTGAAGCTTTCTTT. Amino acids: CASSSWTGLPEAFF. The chain couples TRBV5-1 to TRBJ1-1; 8 bases are shared with TRBD1. The CDR3 consists of 14 residues. The germline gives CDR1 SGHRS, CDR2 YFSETQ. V shed 5 bases, J shed 6 bases, and the junction held 9 bases outside the gene matches.

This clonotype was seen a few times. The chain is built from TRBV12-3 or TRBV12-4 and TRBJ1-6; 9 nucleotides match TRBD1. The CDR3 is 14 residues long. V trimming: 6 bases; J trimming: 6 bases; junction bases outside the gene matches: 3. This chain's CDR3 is CASRWDRANSPLHF. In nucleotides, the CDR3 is TGTGCCAGCAGGTGGGACAGGGCTAATTCACCCCTCCACTTT.

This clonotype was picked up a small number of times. As DNA, the CDR3 is TGTGCCAGCAGCTGGGACAGGGGTAATTCACCCCTCCACTTT. Protein sequence: CASSWDRGNSPLHF. V usage is TRBV7-2 and J usage is TRBJ1-6; 10 bases are a match to TRBD1. V shed 4 bases and J 6 bases; nucleotides not matched to a gene: 0. There are 14 residues in the CDR3. The germline gives CDR1 SGHTA, CDR2 FQGNSA.

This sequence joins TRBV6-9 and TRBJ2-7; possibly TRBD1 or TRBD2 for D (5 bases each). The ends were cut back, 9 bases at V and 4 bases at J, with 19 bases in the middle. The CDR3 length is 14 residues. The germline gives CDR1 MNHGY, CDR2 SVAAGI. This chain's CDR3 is CARARGALGYEQYF. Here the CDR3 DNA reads TGTGCCAGAGCACGGGGCGCACTGGGGTACGAGCAGTACTTC.

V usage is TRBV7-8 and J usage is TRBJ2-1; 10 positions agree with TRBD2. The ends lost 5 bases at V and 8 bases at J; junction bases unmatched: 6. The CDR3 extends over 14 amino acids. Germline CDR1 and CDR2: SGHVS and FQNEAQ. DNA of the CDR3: TGTGCCAGCAGCCAGGGACTAGCGCCGTATGAGCAGTTCTTC. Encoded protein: CASSQGLAPYEQFF.

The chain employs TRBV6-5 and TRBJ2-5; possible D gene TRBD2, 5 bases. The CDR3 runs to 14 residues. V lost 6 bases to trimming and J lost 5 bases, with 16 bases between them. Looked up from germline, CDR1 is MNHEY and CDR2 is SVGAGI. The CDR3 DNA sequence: TGTGCCAGCAGCCCCCAAGCTTGGGAGGAGACCCAGTACTTC. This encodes CASSPQAWEETQYF.

In DNA form, the CDR3 reads TGTGCCAGCACTAGGACTAGCGGGAGCTCCTACGAGCAGTACTTC. Translated, it gives CASTRTSGSSYEQYF. The rearrangement uses TRBV6-1 and TRBJ2-7; TRBD2 agrees at 13 bases. This CDR3 has 15 residues. V was clipped by 7 bases and J by 0 bases; unmatched bases: 3. Germline loops: CDR1 MNHNS, CDR2 SASEGT.

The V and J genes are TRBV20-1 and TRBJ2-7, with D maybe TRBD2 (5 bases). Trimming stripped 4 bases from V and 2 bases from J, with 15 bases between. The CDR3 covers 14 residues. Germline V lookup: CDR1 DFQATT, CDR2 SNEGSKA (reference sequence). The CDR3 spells CSATVGATAYEQYF. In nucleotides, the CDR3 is TGCAGTGCTACCGTGGGAGCCACCGCCTACGAGCAGTACTTC.

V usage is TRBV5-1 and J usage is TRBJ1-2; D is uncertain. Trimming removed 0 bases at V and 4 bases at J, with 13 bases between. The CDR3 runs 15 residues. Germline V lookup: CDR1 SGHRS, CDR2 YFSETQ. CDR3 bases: TGCGCCAGCAGCTTGGCTTCAGGAGGTCTCTATGGCTACACCTTC. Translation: CASSLASGGLYGYTF.

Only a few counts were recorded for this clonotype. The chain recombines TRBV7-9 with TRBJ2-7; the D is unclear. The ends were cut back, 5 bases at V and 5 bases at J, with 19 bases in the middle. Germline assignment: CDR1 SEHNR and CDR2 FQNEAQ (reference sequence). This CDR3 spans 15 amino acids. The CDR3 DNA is TGTGCCAGCAGCCCAAACGCGCTACTTTCCCACGAGCAGTACTTC. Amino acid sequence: CASSPNALLSHEQYF. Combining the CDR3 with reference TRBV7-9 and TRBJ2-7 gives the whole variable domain DTGVSQNPRHKITKRGQNVTFRCDPISEHNRLYWYRQTLGQGPEFLTYFQNEAQLEKSRLLSDRFSAERPKGSFSTLEIQRTEQGDSAMYLCASSPNALLSHEQYFGPGTRLTVT.

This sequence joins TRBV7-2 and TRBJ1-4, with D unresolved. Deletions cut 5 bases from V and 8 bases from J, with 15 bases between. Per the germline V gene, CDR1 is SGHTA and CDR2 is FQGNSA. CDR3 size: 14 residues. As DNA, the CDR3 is TGTGCCAGCAGCCCCCTCGGTCCTCGCGAAAAACTGTTTTTT. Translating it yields CASSPLGPREKLFF.

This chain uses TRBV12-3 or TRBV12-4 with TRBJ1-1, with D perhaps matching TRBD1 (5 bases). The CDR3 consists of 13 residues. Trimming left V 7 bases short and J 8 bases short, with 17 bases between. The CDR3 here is CASTPPGASEAFF. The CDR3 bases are TGTGCCAGCACCCCTCCCGGGGCATCGGAAGCTTTCTTT.

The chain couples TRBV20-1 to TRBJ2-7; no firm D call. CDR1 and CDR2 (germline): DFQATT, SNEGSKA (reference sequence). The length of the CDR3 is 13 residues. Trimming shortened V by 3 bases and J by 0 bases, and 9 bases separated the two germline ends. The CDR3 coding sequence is TGCAGTGCTAGTGGTGCGGTCTCCTACGAGCAGTACTTC. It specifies CSASGAVSYEQYF.

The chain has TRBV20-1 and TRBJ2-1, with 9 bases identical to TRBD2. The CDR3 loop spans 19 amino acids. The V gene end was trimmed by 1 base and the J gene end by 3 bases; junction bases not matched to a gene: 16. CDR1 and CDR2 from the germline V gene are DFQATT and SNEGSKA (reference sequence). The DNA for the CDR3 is TGCAGTGCTAGAGTACCTAGCGGGGACCAAGGTAGCTTCTACAATGAGCAGTTCTTC. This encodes CSARVPSGDQGSFYNEQFF.

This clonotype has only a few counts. The CDR3: CASSVLAGEQFF. The CDR3 DNA follows: TGTGCCAGCAGCGTCCTAGCGGGAGAGCAGTTCTTC. This sequence joins TRBV7-2 and TRBJ2-1, with 9 bases identical to TRBD2. Trimming took 5 bases from V and 10 from J; bases not matched to a gene: 3. The CDR3 is made up of 12 amino acids. Germline V gene data show CDR1 as SGHTA and CDR2 as FQGNSA. The whole variable domain, remainder taken from reference TRBV7-2 and TRBJ2-1, is GAGVSQSPSNKVTEKGKDVELRCDPISGHTALYWYRQSLGQGLEFLIYFQGNSAPDKSGLPSDRFSAERTGGSVSTLTIQRTQQEDSAVYLCASSVLAGEQFFGPGTRLTVL.

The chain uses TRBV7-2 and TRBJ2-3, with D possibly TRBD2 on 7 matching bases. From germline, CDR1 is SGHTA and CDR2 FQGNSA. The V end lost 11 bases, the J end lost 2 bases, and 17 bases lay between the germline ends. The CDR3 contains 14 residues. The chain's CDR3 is CAGGGRINTDTQYF. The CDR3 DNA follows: TGTGCCGGGGGGGGCAGGATAAACACAGATACGCAGTATTTT.

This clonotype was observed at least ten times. The chain's CDR3 is CASRGDGNEQFF. CDR3 DNA sequence: TGTGCCAGCCGAGGGGACGGCAATGAGCAGTTCTTC. J is TRBJ2-1 and V is TRBV7-6, with D perhaps being TRBD1 or TRBD2 (5 bases each). There are 12 residues in the CDR3. Per the germline V gene, CDR1 is SGHVS and CDR2 is FNYEAQ. Between the trimmed V and J ends, which lost 8 bases and 6 bases, there was a span of 11 bases. The complete variable domain, with remaining parts taken from reference TRBV7-6 and TRBJ2-1, reads GAGVSQSPRYKVTKRGQDVALRCDPISGHVSLYWYRQALGQGPEFLTYFNYEAQQDKSGLPNDRFSAERPEGSISTLTIQRTEQRDSAMYRCASRGDGNEQFFGPGTRLTVL.

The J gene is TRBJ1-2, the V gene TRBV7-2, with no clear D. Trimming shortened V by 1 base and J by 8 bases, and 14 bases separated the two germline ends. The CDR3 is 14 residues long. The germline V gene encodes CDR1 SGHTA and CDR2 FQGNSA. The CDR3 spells CASSLVWQSHGYTF. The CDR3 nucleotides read TGTGCCAGCAGCTTAGTTTGGCAGTCCCACGGCTACACCTTC.

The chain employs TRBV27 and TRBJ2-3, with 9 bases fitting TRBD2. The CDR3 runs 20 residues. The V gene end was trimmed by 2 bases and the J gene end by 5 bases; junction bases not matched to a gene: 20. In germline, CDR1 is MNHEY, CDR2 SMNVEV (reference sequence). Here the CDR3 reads CASSLRGGPIAGGPGDTQYF. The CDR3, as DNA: TGTGCCAGCAGTTTACGGGGGGGGCCGATTGCGGGAGGGCCCGGAGATACGCAGTATTTT.

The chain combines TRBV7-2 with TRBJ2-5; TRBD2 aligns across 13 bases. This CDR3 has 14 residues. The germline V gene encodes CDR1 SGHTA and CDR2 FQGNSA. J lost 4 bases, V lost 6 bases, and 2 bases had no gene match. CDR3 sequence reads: CASRRLAGGETQYF. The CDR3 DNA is TGTGCCAGCAGGAGACTAGCGGGAGGAGAGACCCAGTACTTC.